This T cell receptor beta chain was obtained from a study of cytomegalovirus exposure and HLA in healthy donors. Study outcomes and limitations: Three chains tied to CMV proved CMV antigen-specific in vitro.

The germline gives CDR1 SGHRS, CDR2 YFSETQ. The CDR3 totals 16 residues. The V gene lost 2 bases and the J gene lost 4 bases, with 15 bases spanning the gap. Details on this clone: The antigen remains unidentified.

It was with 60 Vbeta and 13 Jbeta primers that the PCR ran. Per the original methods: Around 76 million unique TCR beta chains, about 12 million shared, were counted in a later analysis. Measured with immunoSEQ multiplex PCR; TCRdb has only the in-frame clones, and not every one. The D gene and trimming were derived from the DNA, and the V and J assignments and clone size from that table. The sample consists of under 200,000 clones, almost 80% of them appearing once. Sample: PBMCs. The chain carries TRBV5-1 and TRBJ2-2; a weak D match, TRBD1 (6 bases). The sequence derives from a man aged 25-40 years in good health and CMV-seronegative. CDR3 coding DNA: TGCGCCAGCAGCTTCTCCCAGGGGTCGAGCACCGGGGAGCTGTTTTTT. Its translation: CASSFSQGSSTGELFF.